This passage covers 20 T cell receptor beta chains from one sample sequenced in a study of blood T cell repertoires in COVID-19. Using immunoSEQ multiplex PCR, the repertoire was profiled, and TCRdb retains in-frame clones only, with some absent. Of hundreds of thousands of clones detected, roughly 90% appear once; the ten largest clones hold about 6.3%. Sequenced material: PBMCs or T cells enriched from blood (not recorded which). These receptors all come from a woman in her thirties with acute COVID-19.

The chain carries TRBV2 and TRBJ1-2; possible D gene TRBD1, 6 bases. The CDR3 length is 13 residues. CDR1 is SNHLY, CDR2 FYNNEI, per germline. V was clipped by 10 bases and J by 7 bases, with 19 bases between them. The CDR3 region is CATVPNRDVGYTF. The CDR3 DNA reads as TGTGCCACAGTCCCAAACAGGGATGTTGGCTACACCTTC.

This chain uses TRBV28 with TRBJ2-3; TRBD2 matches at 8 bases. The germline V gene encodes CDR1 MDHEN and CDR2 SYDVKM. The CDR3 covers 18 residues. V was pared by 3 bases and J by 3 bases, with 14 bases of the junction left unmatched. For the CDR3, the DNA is TGTGCCAGCAGTTTGAAAGTGTGGGGACTAGGCGAAACAGATACGCAGTATTTT. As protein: CASSLKVWGLGETDTQYF.

The CDR3, as DNA: TGTGCCAGCAGCGTACAAGCGGGAAGCTACGAGCAGTACTTC. Residues: CASSVQAGSYEQYF. This chain joins TRBV9 and TRBJ2-7; 7 bases agree with TRBD2. Germline trimming cut 1 base from V and 3 bases from J; bases unmatched to any gene: 4. Germline CDR1 reads SGDLS; CDR2 reads YYNGEE. The length of the CDR3 is 14 residues. The full variable domain, rest sourced from reference TRBV9 and TRBJ2-7, is DSGVTQTPKHLITATGQRVTLRCSPRSGDLSVYWYQQSLDQGLQFLIQYYNGEERAKGNILERFSAQQFPDLHSELNLSSLELGDSALYFCASSVQAGSYEQYFGPGTRLTVT.

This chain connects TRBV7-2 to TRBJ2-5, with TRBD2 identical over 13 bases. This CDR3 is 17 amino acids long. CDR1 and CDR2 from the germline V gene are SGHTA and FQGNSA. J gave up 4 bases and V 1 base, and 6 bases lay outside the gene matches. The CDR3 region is CASSLERRLAGGETQYF. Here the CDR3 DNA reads TGTGCCAGCAGCTTAGAAAGGAGACTAGCGGGAGGAGAGACCCAGTACTTC.

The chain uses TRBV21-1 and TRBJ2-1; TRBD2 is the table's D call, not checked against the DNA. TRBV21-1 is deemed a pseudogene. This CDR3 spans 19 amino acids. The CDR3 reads CASSSKEETAGGFENEQFF. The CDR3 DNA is TGTGCCAGCAGCAGCAAAGAGGAGACAGCGGGAGGGTTTGAGAATGAGCAGTTCTTC.

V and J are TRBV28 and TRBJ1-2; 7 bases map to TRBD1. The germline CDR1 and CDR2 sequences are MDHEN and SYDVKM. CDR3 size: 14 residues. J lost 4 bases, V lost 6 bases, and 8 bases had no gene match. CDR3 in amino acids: CASSQSTGIYGYTF. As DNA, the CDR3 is TGTGCCAGCAGCCAGTCGACAGGGATCTATGGCTACACCTTC.

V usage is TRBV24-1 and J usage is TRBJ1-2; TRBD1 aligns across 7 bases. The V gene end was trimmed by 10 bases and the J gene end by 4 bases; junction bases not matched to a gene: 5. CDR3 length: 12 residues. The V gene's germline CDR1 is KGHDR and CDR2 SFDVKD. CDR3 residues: CATPTGSYGYTF. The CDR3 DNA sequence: TGTGCCACTCCGACAGGGTCCTATGGCTACACCTTC.

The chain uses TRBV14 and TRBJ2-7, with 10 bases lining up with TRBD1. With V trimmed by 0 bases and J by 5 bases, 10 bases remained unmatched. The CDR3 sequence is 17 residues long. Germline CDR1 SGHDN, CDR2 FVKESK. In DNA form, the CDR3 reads TGTGCCAGCAGCCAAGAACTTTGGGGGACAGGGGCCCACGAGCAGTACTTC. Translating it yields CASSQELWGTGAHEQYF.

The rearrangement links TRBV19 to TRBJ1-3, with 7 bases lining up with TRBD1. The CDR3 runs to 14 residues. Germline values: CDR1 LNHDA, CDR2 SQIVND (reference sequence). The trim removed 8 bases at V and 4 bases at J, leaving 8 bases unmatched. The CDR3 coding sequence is TGTGCCAGTGGACGGGACAGAACGGGAAACACCATATATTTT. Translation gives CASGRDRTGNTIYF.

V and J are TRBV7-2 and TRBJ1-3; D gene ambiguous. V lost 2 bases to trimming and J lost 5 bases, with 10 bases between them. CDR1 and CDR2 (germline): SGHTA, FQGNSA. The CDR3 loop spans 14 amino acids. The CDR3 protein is CASSLQQIRNTIYF. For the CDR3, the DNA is TGTGCCAGCAGCTTACAACAAATCCGAAACACCATATATTTT.

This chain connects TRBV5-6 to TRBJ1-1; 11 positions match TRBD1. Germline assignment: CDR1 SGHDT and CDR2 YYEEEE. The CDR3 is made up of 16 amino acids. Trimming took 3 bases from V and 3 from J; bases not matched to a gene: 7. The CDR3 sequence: CASSYGTGGYYTEAFF. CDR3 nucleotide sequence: TGTGCCAGCAGCTATGGGACAGGGGGGTATTACACTGAAGCTTTCTTT.

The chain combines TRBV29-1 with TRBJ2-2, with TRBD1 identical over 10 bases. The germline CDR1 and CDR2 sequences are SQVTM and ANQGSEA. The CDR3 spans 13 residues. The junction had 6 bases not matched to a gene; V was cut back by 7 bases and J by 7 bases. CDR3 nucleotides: TGCAGCGCTCAAGGACAGGGGGTCGGGGAGCTGTTTTTT. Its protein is CSAQGQGVGELFF.

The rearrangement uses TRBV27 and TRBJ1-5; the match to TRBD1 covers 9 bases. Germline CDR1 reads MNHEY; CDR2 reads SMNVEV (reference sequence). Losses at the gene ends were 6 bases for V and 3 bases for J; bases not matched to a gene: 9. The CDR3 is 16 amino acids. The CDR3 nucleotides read TGTGCCAGCAGCCCGGGACAGGGCATATCCAATCAGCCCCAGCATTTT. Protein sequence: CASSPGQGISNQPQHF.

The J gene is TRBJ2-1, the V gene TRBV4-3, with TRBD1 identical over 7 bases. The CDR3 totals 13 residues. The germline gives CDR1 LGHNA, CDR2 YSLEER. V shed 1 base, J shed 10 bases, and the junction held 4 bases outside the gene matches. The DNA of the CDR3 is TGCGCCAGCAGCCAAGGACAGGGTCGGGAGCAGTTCTTC. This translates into CASSQGQGREQFF.

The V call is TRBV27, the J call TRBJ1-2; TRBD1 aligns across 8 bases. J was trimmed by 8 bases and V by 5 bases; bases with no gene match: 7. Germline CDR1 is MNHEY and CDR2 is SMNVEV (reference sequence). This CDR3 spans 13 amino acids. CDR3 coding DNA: TGTGCCAGCAGTCAAGGACAGGGATGGGGCTACACCTTC. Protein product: CASSQGQGWGYTF.

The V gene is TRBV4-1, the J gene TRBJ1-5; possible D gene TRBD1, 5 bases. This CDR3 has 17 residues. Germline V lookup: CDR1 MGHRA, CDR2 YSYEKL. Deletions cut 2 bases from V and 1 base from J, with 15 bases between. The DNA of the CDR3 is TGCGCCAGCAGCCAATTAGGTTCGACAGCGAGCAATCAGCCCCAGCATTTT. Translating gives CASSQLGSTASNQPQHF.

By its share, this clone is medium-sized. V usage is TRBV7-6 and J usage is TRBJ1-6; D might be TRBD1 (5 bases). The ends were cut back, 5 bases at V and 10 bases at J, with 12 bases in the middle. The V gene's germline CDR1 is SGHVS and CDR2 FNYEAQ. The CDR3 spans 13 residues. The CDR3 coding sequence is TGTGCCAGCAGCCTGACAAACAGGTCACCCCTCCACTTT. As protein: CASSLTNRSPLHF.

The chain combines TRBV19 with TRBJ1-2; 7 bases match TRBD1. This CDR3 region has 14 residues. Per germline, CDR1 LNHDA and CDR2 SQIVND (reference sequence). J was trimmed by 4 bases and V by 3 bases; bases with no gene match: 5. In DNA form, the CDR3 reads TGTGCCAGTAGTATCTCCAGGGGGGCCTATGGCTACACCTTC. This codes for CASSISRGAYGYTF.

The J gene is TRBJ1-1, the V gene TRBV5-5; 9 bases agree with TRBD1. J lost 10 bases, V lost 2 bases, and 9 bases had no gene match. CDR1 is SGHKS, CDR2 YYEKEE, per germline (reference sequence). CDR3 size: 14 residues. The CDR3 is CASSFGTGTPGAFF. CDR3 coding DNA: TGTGCCAGCAGCTTCGGGACAGGGACCCCCGGAGCTTTCTTT.

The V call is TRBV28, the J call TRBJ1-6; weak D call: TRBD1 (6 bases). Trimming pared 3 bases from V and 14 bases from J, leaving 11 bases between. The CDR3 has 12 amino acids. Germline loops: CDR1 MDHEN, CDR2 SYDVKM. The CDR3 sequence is CASSFTGWSLHF. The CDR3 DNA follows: TGTGCCAGCAGTTTCACAGGGTGGTCCCTCCACTTT. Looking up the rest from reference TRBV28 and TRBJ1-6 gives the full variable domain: DVKVTQSSRYLVKRTGEKVFLECVQDMDHENMFWYRQDPGLGLRLIYFSYDVKMKEKGDIPEGYSVSREKKERFSLILESASTNQTSMYLCASSFTGWSLHFGNGTRLTVT.